This T cell receptor (beta chain) stems from a study of technical replicates of blood from a handful of donors. Trimming removed 3 bases from V and 0 bases from J; junction bases left unmatched: 3. This CDR3 comprises 15 residues. CDR1 and CDR2 from the germline V gene are SGHRS and YFSETQ. Generated by immunoSEQ multiplex PCR, the TCRdb table keeps only in-frame clones and is missing some. The data hold about 95,000 clones, with 90% to 95% observed a single time. Sequencing input: T cells isolated from PBMCs. The chain carries TRBV5-1 and TRBJ2-1; TRBD2 matches at 7 bases. The receptor's source is a human donor in good health. The CDR3 spells CASSSSGNSYNEQFF. CDR3 DNA: TGCGCCAGCAGCTCCAGCGGGAACTCCTACAATGAGCAGTTCTTC.